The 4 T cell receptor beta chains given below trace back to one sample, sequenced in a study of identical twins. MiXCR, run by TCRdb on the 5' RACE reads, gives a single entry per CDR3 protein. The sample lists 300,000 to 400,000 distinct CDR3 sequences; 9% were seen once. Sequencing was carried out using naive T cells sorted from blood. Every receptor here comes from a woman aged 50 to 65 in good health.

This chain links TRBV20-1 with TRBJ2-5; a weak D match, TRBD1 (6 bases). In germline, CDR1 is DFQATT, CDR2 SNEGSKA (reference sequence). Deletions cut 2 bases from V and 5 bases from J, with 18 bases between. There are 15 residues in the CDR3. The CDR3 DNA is TGCAGTGCTAGACCGGTTGGCAGGGGTGGGGAGACCCAGTACTTC. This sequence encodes CSARPVGRGGETQYF.

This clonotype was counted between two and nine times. The CDR3 nucleotides read TGCAGTGCTCCTTCGCGGGTAGCGGGGTTGGCAGATACGCAGTATTTT. This translates into CSAPSRVAGLADTQYF. The gene calls are TRBV20-1 and TRBJ2-3; 8 positions match TRBD2. CDR1 and CDR2 (germline): DFQATT, SNEGSKA (reference sequence). Trimming removed 5 bases from V and 4 bases from J; junction bases left unmatched: 14. CDR3 length: 16 residues.

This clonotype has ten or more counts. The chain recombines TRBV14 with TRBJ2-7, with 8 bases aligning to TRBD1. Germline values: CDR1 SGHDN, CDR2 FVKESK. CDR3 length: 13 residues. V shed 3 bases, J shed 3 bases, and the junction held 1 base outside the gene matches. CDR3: CASSQTGDYEQYV. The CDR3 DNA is TGTGCCAGCAGCCAGACAGGGGACTACGAGCAGTACGTC.

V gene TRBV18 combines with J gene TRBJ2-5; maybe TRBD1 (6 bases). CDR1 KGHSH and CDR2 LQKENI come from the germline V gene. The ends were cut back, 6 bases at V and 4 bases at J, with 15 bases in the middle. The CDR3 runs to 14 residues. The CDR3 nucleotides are TGTGCCAGCTCGCTCCGTGGGGGCGTAGAGACCCAGTACTTC. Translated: CASSLRGGVETQYF.